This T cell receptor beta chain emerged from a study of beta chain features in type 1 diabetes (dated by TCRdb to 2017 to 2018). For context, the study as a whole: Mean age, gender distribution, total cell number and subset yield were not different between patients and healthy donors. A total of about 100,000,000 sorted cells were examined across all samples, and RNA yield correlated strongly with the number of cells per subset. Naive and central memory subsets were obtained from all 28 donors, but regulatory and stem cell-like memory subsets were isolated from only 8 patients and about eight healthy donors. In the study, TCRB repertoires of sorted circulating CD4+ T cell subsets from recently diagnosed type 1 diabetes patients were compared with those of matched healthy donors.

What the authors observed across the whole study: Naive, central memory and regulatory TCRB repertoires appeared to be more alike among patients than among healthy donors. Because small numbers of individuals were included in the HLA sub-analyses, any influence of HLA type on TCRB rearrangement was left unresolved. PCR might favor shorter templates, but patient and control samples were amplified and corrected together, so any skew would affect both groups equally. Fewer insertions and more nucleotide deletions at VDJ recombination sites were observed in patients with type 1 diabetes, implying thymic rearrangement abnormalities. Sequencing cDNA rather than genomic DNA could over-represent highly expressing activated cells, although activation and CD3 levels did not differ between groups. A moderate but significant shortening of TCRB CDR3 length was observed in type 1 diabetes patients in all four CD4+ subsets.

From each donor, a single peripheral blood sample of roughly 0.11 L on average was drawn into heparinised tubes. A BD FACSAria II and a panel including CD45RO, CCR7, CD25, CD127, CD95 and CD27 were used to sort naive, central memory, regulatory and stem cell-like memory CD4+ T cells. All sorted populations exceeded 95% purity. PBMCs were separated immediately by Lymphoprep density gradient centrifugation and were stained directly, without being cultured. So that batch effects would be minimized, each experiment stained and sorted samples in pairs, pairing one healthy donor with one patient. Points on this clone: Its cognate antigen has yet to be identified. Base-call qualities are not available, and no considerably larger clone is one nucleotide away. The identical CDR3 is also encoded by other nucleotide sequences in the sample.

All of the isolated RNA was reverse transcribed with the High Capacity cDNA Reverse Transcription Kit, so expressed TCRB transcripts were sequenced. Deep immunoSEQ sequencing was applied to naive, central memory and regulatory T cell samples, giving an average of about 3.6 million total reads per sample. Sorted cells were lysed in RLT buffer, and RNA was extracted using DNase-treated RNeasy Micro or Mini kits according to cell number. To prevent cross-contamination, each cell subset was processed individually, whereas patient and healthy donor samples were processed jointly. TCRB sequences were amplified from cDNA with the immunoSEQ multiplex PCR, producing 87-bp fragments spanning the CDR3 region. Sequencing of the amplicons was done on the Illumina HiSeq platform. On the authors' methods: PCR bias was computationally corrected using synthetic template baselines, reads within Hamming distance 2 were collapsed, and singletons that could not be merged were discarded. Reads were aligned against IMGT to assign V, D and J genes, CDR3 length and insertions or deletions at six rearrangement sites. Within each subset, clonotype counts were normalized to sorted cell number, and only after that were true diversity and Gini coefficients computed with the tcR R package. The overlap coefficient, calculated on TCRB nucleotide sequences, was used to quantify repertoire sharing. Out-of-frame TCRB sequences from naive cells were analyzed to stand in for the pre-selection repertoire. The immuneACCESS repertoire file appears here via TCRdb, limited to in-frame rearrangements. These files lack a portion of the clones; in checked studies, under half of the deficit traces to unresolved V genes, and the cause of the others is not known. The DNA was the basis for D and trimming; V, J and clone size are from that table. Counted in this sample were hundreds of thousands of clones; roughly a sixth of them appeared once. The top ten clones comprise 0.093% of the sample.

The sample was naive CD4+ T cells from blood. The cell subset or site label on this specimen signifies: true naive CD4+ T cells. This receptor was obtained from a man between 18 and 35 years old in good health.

The CDR3 sequence is CSAPTYYEQYF. The base sequence is TGCAGTGCTCCGACTTACTACGAGCAGTACTTC. The sequence is built from TRBV20-1 and TRBJ2-7; a confident D gene designation cannot be given. Cut back by 5 bases and 3 bases, the V and J ends lie 8 bases apart. Looking up the germline V gene (reference sequence) yields CDR1 DFQATT and CDR2 SNEGSKA. The CDR3, from cysteine to phenylalanine, totals 11 residues. The DNA shown is the 33-base CDR3, in frame from base 1.